These T cell receptor beta chains were read from a single sample in a study of cytomegalovirus exposure and HLA in healthy donors. Clones were sequenced by immunoSEQ multiplex PCR, and TCRdb holds only the in-frame ones, with some missing. Among roughly 150,000 clones listed, 79% were seen once. Specimen: PBMCs. The receptors derive from a man aged 35 to 55 in good health and CMV-seropositive. The CDR3 runs from the conserved cysteine through the conserved F or W. The D gene is left open where the match is weak. Size values are once, few and many counts, or a class for expanded clones, and some rows have none.

clone_size d_call j_call v_call cdr3_aa cdr3_nt
few . TRBJ1-6 TRBV5-5 CASSLKGLGHSPLHF TGTGCCAGCAGCTTGAAGGGGCTTGGGCATTCACCCCTCCACTTT
. . TRBJ1-2 TRBV2 CASQGIGGYTF TGTGCCAGCCAGGGTATAGGTGGCTACACCTTC
few . TRBJ1-6 TRBV7-3 CASSLSGVGSPLHF TGTGCCAGCAGCTTATCAGGGGTGGGATCACCCCTCCACTTT
. TRBD2 TRBJ2-1 TRBV7-8 CASSFRIRREPSSYNEQFF TGTGCCAGCAGCTTTAGGATAAGGCGGGAGCCAAGCTCCTACAATGAGCAGTTCTTC
. . TRBJ1-2 TRBV5-6 CASSRRIAGGYTF TGTGCCAGCAGCCGTAGGATAGCCGGTGGCTACACCTTC
once TRBD1 TRBJ1-1 TRBV20-1 CSPVDRAVFF TGCAGTCCGGTGGACAGGGCGGTGTTCTTT
. . TRBJ2-3 TRBV27 CASSYTGVGYTQYF TGTGCCAGCAGTTATACAGGAGTTGGATATACGCAGTATTTT
once TRBD2 TRBJ2-3 TRBV29-1 CSVVRTSGGDTQYF TGCAGCGTTGTTAGGACTAGCGGGGGGGATACGCAGTATTTT
. . TRBJ1-5 TRBV5-6 CASSLFGGNNQPQHF TGTGCCAGCAGCTTGTTTGGGGGGAACAATCAGCCCCAGCATTTT
once . TRBJ1-1 TRBV9 CASSPGGGIDGTEAFF TGTGCCAGCAGCCCCGGGGGGGGGATCGACGGCACTGAAGCTTTCTTT
few . TRBJ1-4 TRBV5-1 CASSTGNEKLFF TGCGCCAGCAGCACGGGGAACGAAAAACTGTTTTTT
. . TRBJ1-5 TRBV28 CASSLGRGLYSNQPQHF TGTGCCAGCAGTTTAGGGAGAGGACTCTATAGCAATCAGCCCCAGCATTTT
. . TRBJ2-7 TRBV27 CASSPLDRDSYEQYF TGTGCCAGCAGTCCGCTAGACAGAGACTCCTACGAGCAGTACTTC
few TRBD2 TRBJ2-2 TRBV11-2 CASSPSRLAGAAGELFF TGTGCCAGCAGCCCCTCTCGACTAGCGGGAGCAGCCGGGGAGCTGTTTTTT
. . TRBJ2-7 TRBV5-1 CASSSTGTRAYEQYF TGCGCCAGCAGCTCAACAGGGACCCGCGCCTACGAGCAGTACTTC
. TRBD1 TRBJ1-1 TRBV19 CASSLHRGLGNTEAFF TGTGCCAGTAGTCTCCACAGGGGGCTCGGGAACACTGAAGCTTTCTTT
. . TRBJ1-6 TRBV10-3 CAISELQGGNSPLHF TGTGCCATCAGTGAGCTGCAGGGAGGGAATTCACCCCTCCACTTT
few . TRBJ2-7 TRBV28 CASSSYRGGNEQYF TGTGCCAGCAGTTCGTACAGGGGGGGAAACGAGCAGTACTTC
once . TRBJ2-1 TRBV6-5 CASRLYNEQFF TGTGCCAGCAGGTTATACAATGAGCAGTTCTTC
. TRBD1 TRBJ2-7 TRBV2 CASSGGTGGKSNYYEQYF TGTGCCAGCAGTGGAGGGACAGGGGGAAAGTCAAACTACTACGAGCAGTACTTC
. TRBD2 TRBJ2-2 TRBV9 CASSVSGRGNTGELFF TGTGCCAGCAGCGTTAGCGGGAGGGGGAACACCGGGGAGCTGTTTTTT
few . TRBJ2-5 TRBV5-4 CASSAYDRFLLQETQYF TGTGCCAGCAGCGCGTATGACAGGTTTTTGCTTCAAGAGACCCAGTACTTC
. . TRBJ2-5 TRBV27 CASSLFSWGGSETQYF TGTGCCAGCAGTTTATTTTCGTGGGGCGGTTCAGAGACCCAGTACTTC
. TRBD2 TRBJ2-7 TRBV11-2 CASSPSRVAGYEQYF TGTGCCAGCAGCCCCTCCCGAGTAGCGGGCTACGAGCAGTACTTC
. . TRBJ1-1 TRBV28 CASSVRGEAFF TGTGCCAGCAGTGTACGAGGGGAAGCTTTCTTT
. TRBD1 TRBJ1-6 TRBV27 CASSTDRARPLHF TGTGCCAGCAGTACAGACAGGGCGCGGCCCCTCCACTTT
. . TRBJ1-1 TRBV30 CAWSVRGGAEAFF TGTGCCTGGAGTGTAAGGGGTGGGGCTGAAGCTTTCTTT
few TRBD1 TRBJ1-5 TRBV19 CASTTGDGIYSNQPQHF TGTGCCAGTACAACAGGGGACGGGATATATAGCAATCAGCCCCAGCATTTT
. TRBD2 TRBJ2-7 TRBV30 CAWRGAGWEQYF TGTGCCTGGAGGGGAGCGGGGTGGGAGCAGTACTTC